Following are 10 T cell receptor beta chains from one sample sequenced in a study of neurological immune-mediated disorders. TCRdb passed the 5' RACE reads through MiXCR, listing each CDR3 protein once. The sample holds 20,000 to 25,000 distinct CDR3 sequences, 17% seen once. The sequenced sample was CD8+ T cells from blood. These receptors were taken from a young woman with multiple sclerosis.

This clonotype was seen ten or more times. The V and J genes are TRBV12-3 or TRBV12-4 and TRBJ1-2, with D possibly being TRBD1 (5 bases). Trimming pared 3 bases from V and 6 bases from J, leaving 8 bases between. This CDR3 comprises 12 residues. CDR3 in amino acids: CASSLTVDGYTF. The CDR3 DNA is TGTGCCAGCAGTTTGACAGTAGATGGCTACACCTTC.

This clonotype has at least ten counts. The chain recombines TRBV20-1 with TRBJ2-1, with TRBD2 identical over 7 bases. V was pared by 4 bases and J by 8 bases, with 5 bases of the junction left unmatched. The CDR3 length is 12 residues. Germline loops: CDR1 DFQATT, CDR2 SNEGSKA (reference sequence). In nucleotides, the CDR3 is TGCAGTGCTAACCGGCGGGAGTATGAGCAGTTCTTC. Its protein product is CSANRREYEQFF.

This clonotype was seen repeatedly, ten times or more. Here the CDR3 DNA reads TGCGCCAGCAGGGACAAGAGCTCCTACGAGCAGTACTTC. As protein: CASRDKSSYEQYF. The gene calls are TRBV5-1 and TRBJ2-7; possibly TRBD1 for D (5 bases). The germline V and J ends were trimmed by 5 bases and 0 bases, with 9 bases remaining between them. The CDR3 is 13 amino acids. Germline-derived CDR1 and CDR2 are SGHRS and YFSETQ.

The table lists this clonotype with many counts. The gene calls are TRBV5-1 and TRBJ1-1, with 8 positions matching TRBD1. Germline CDR1 and CDR2: SGHRS and YFSETQ. Losses at the gene ends were 0 bases for V and 4 bases for J; bases not matched to a gene: 5. The CDR3 has 15 residues. The CDR3 nucleotides are TGCGCCAGCAGCTTGGAAGGGACAGGTGGCACTGAAGCTTTCTTT. Translated: CASSLEGTGGTEAFF.

Ten or more counts support this clonotype. The chain carries TRBV18 and TRBJ1-1, with TRBD1 as a possible D gene (5 bases). This CDR3 is built from 15 residues. V shed 3 bases and J shed 1 base, with 12 bases lying between them. CDR1 is KGHSH, CDR2 LQKENI, per germline. Here the CDR3 reads CASSPITGTNTEAFF. DNA for the CDR3: TGTGCCAGCTCACCTATCACCGGGACGAACACTGAAGCTTTCTTT.

There are many counts of this clonotype. V is TRBV12-3 or TRBV12-4 and J is TRBJ2-7; 7 bases align to TRBD1. The trim removed 8 bases at V and 0 bases at J, leaving 13 bases unmatched. The length of the CDR3 is 16 residues. The CDR3 DNA reads as TGTGCCAGCTCAGACAGGGTAGGAGTCGACTCCTACGAGCAGTACTTC. Its translation is CASSDRVGVDSYEQYF.

This clonotype ranks as medium-sized. The chain links TRBV28 to TRBJ2-5; TRBD2 matches at 8 bases. Trimming removed 3 bases from V and 2 bases from J; junction bases left unmatched: 2. The CDR3 spans 14 residues. Germline CDR1 and CDR2: MDHEN and SYDVKM. The CDR3 nucleotides are TGTGCCAGCAGTTTTGCGGGGGGACAAGAGACCCAGTACTTC. It translates to CASSFAGGQETQYF.

The CDR3 nucleotides are TGCAGTGCGAGGACAGGGTTCGAGCAGTACTTC. Translated, it gives CSARTGFEQYF. V usage is TRBV20-1 and J usage is TRBJ2-7, with 8 bases matching TRBD1. Germline CDR1 DFQATT, CDR2 SNEGSKA (reference sequence). The junction had 4 bases not matched to a gene; V was cut back by 6 bases and J by 6 bases. This CDR3 comprises 11 residues.

This clonotype was recorded many times. The chain couples TRBV3-1 to TRBJ1-1; TRBD1 might be the D (6 bases). The V and J ends lost 1 base and 8 bases respectively, with 17 bases between them. This CDR3 spans 15 amino acids. Germline CDR1 is LGHDT and CDR2 is YNNKEL (reference sequence). The CDR3 DNA sequence: TGTGCCAGCAGCCAAGGACAGGCGGCGTTGAAAGAAGCTTTCTTT. Translating gives CASSQGQAALKEAFF.

This clonotype has ten or more counts. In nucleotides, the CDR3 is TGCGCCAGCAGCATCAGACTAGCGCACAGCACAGATACGCAGTATTTT. Protein: CASSIRLAHSTDTQYF. The chain links TRBV5-1 to TRBJ2-3; 8 nucleotides agree with TRBD2. Trimming took 4 bases from V and 0 from J; bases not matched to a gene: 7. CDR1 is SGHRS, CDR2 YFSETQ, per germline. The CDR3 sequence is 16 residues long.